One T cell receptor beta chain is described in this entry. A read error may be the cause here, since a much bigger clone is one base away. Previously reported methods and listed TCR primers produced the bulk TCR libraries. TCRdb reprocessed the PCR reads with MiXCR, giving one entry per CDR3 protein. The data show about 98,000 distinct CDR3 sequences, about a third seen once. This sample was included in a study of molecular identifiers for immune sequencing clone quantification. Across the study: RNA, taken in replicates from about 20,000 or 100,000 naive CD8 cells, was split five ways, with four sequenced.

Libraries used about 19,000 to 1,100,000 sorted naive CD8 T cells and 10%, 30% or 50% RNA input. The V gene lost 5 bases and the J gene lost 3 bases, with 18 bases spanning the gap. CDR3 length: 16 residues. Germline V gene sequence: CDR1 SEHNR, CDR2 FQNEAQ (reference sequence). The chain couples TRBV7-9 to TRBJ2-3, with a tentative D call TRBD1 (6 bases). The source of this sequence is a human donor in good health. Some libraries in this study had Jurkat cell RNA spiked in. The sample was naive CD8+ T cells from blood, with Jurkat cell RNA spiked in. This sample's subset: FACS-sorted CD8+CD4-CCR7+CD45RA+ naive T cells. The CDR3 nucleotides read TGTGCCAGCAGCCTTATTACAGGGATAGGGACAGATACGCAGTATTTT. It translates to CASSLITGIGTDTQYF.